The 12 T cell receptor beta chains below all came from one sample that was sequenced in a study of blood T cell repertoires in COVID-19 (dated by TCRdb to 2018 to 2021). Library preparation used the immunoSEQ multiplex PCR assay. This is the immuneACCESS table as TCRdb keeps it, with only in-frame sequences that have V and J called. A part of the clones is gone; compared with another copy, unresolved V genes explain less than half, and the rest is unexplained. For this sample there are 150,000 to 200,000 clones; roughly 80% appear just once. 1.5% of the sample rests with the top ten. The sample was peripheral blood. These receptors originate from a human donor in a cohort sampled during active COVID-19.

The chain recombines TRBV3-1 (or the pseudogene TRBV3-2) with TRBJ2-7, with 8 bases matching TRBD1. Per the germline V gene, CDR1 is LGHDT and CDR2 is YNNKEL (reference sequence). V lost 4 bases to trimming and J lost 1 base; unmatched junction nucleotides: 0. This CDR3 has 13 amino acids. This CDR3 is CASSRQGSYEQYF. The CDR3 nucleotides read TGTGCCAGCAGCCGACAGGGGTCCTACGAGCAGTACTTC.

The chain carries TRBV7-9 and TRBJ2-7; D gene unclear. This CDR3 is built from 11 residues. The germline V gene encodes CDR1 SEHNR and CDR2 FQNEAQ (reference sequence). Trimming took 5 bases from V and 4 from J, leaving 6 bases between them. The CDR3 sequence: CASSKSYEQYF. The CDR3 coding sequence is TGTGCCAGCAGCAAGAGTTACGAGCAGTACTTC. The entire variable domain, with the rest obtained from reference TRBV7-9 and TRBJ2-7, is as follows: DTGVSQNPRHKITKRGQNVTFRCDPISEHNRLYWYRQTLGQGPEFLTYFQNEAQLEKSRLLSDRFSAERPKGSFSTLEIQRTEQGDSAMYLCASSKSYEQYFGPGTRLTVT.

The V and J genes are TRBV19 and TRBJ1-2, with TRBD1 matching over 8 bases. CDR1 LNHDA and CDR2 SQIVND come from the germline V gene (reference sequence). V shed 6 bases and J 4 bases; nucleotides not matched to a gene: 10. The CDR3 runs to 15 residues. The CDR3 DNA sequence: TGTGCCAGTAGGCCCTCTGGACAGGGCGTCTATGGCTACACCTTC. It encodes CASRPSGQGVYGYTF.

The DNA for the CDR3 is TGTGCCAGCAGCTCCCGACTAGCGGGGGGCACAGATACGCAGTATTTT. It encodes CASSSRLAGGTDTQYF. This chain uses TRBV11-1 with TRBJ2-3, with 12 bases matching TRBD2. Trimming removed 4 bases from V and 1 base from J; junction bases left unmatched: 3. The germline gives CDR1 SGHAT, CDR2 FQDESV (reference sequence). The CDR3 extends over 16 amino acids.

The chain carries TRBV5-1 and TRBJ2-3; 8 bases map to TRBD2. CDR1 is SGHRS, CDR2 YFSETQ, per germline. CDR3 length: 14 amino acids. V lost 3 bases, J lost 4 bases, and 4 bases stayed unmatched. Here the CDR3 DNA reads TGCGCCAGCAGCTCGGGACTAGTGTCAGATACGCAGTATTTT. Protein: CASSSGLVSDTQYF.

This clone was counted a few times. The rearrangement joins TRBV6-5 to TRBJ1-1; possible D gene TRBD1, 6 bases. CDR1 is MNHEY and CDR2 is SVGAGI in the germline V gene. CDR3 length: 14 residues. With 0 bases removed from V and 11 bases from J, the gap between germline ends came to 16 bases. CDR3 sequence reads: CASSYSRRAGDAFF. In DNA, the CDR3 is TGTGCCAGCAGTTACTCGAGAAGGGCAGGGGATGCTTTCTTT.

The chain joins TRBV4-3 to TRBJ1-4; D is unclear. Germline V gives CDR1 LGHNA, CDR2 YSLEER. Between the trimmed V and J ends, which lost 0 bases and 0 bases, there was a span of 11 bases. CDR3 length: 17 amino acids. The CDR3 sequence: CASSQDRRLSTNEKLFF. CDR3 DNA: TGCGCCAGCAGCCAAGATCGAAGACTTTCAACTAATGAAAAACTGTTTTTT.

This clone was seen a single time. The V and J genes are TRBV21-1 and TRBJ1-1. TRBV21-1 is annotated as a pseudogene. The CDR3 is made up of 20 amino acids. This CDR3 is CASEGKGFDCVKGGNTEAFF. In DNA form, the CDR3 reads TGTGCCAGCGAGGGGAAGGGATTCGATTGTGTGAAGGGAGGAAACACTGAAGCTTTCTTT.

The chain links TRBV4-3 to TRBJ2-7; possibly TRBD2 for D (6 bases). Germline V gene sequence: CDR1 LGHNA, CDR2 YSLEER. The CDR3 consists of 14 residues. Trimming removed 0 bases from V and 3 bases from J, with 9 bases in between. The CDR3: CASSQESDYYEQYF. The CDR3 nucleotides are TGCGCCAGCAGCCAAGAATCGGACTACTACGAGCAGTACTTC.

This chain links TRBV9 with TRBJ1-2; 10 nucleotides align to TRBD1. V lost 4 bases and J lost 2; bases outside the gene matches: 5. Germline CDR1 is SGDLS and CDR2 is YYNGEE. CDR3 length: 15 residues. CDR3 sequence reads: CASSKLGQGNYGYTF. The CDR3 bases are TGTGCCAGCAGCAAATTGGGACAGGGGAACTATGGCTACACCTTC.

The chain uses TRBV7-9 and TRBJ2-3, with D possibly TRBD1 on 5 matching bases. The CDR3 is made up of 19 amino acids. Looked up from germline, CDR1 is SEHNR and CDR2 is FQNEAQ (reference sequence). The V gene lost 3 bases and the J gene lost 3 bases, with 25 bases spanning the gap. Written as DNA, the CDR3 is TGTGCCAGCAGCTTTACAACCCCAGGGTTCAACCGAAAAACAGATACGCAGTATTTT. This sequence encodes CASSFTTPGFNRKTDTQYF.

V gene TRBV19 combines with J gene TRBJ1-1; a weak D match, TRBD1 (5 bases). The CDR3 extends over 12 amino acids. From germline, CDR1 is LNHDA and CDR2 SQIVND (reference sequence). V was clipped by 5 bases and J by 6 bases, with 10 bases between them. Written as DNA, the CDR3 is TGTGCCAGTAGTTTCAGGGTTGCTGAAGCTTTCTTT. It translates to CASSFRVAEAFF.